Presented here are 19 T cell receptor beta chains from one specimen sequenced in a study of CD8+ T cells in alopecia areata. cDNA prepared by RNA extraction and subsequent reverse transcription served as the template for sequencing. Sequencing was performed with immunoSEQ multiplex PCR; in TCRdb, only in-frame clones are kept and a portion is missing. The sample consists of more than 200,000 clones, approximately 47% of them appearing once. Treatment meaning: oral pan-JAK inhibitor, 5-10 mg twice daily. The input for sequencing was CD4+ T cells sorted from blood, taken between weeks 36 and 40, from a patient treated with tofacitinib. All receptors come from a human donor with alopecia areata.

The V gene is TRBV18, the J gene TRBJ2-7; a weak D match, TRBD1 (6 bases). From germline, CDR1 is KGHSH and CDR2 LQKENI. Trimming took 4 bases from V and 3 from J, leaving 13 bases between them. This CDR3 is built from 14 residues. CDR3 residues: CASSRDTSYYEQYF. In DNA, the CDR3 is TGTGCCAGCTCACGGGACACCTCGTACTACGAGCAGTACTTC.

This clone was seen a few times. This chain connects TRBV7-9 to TRBJ1-4; D may be TRBD1 (6 bases). Germline V gives CDR1 SEHNR, CDR2 FQNEAQ (reference sequence). The CDR3 runs 16 residues. Trimming cost V 4 bases and J 4 bases, with 16 bases left between them. CDR3 region: CASSYLTGPDNEKLFF. The CDR3 nucleotides are TGTGCCAGCAGCTACCTCACAGGGCCTGATAATGAAAAACTGTTTTTT.

About this clone itself: An end of the junction does not agree with germline; a read error may underlie this. CDR3 DNA: TGTGCCAGCAGCGTAGGGAGGAACGGAATCACAGATGCGCAGTATTTT. It specifies CASSVGRNGITDAQYF. The chain joins TRBV9 to TRBJ2-3; D is perhaps TRBD2 (5 bases). The CDR3 covers 16 residues. Germline V gene data show CDR1 as SGDLS and CDR2 as YYNGEE.

This chain uses TRBV7-9 with TRBJ2-5; D remains ambiguous. Deletions cut 4 bases from V and 6 bases from J, with 9 bases between. Germline V CDR1 and CDR2: SEHNR, FQNEAQ (reference sequence). The CDR3 is 12 amino acids. The chain's CDR3 is CASSSTRQTQYF. The CDR3 bases are TGTGCCAGCAGCTCAACCCGACAGACCCAGTACTTC.

This clone has only a few counts. Other nucleotide sequences in the sample specify the same CDR3. The rearrangement links TRBV19 to TRBJ1-5; perhaps TRBD1 as D (5 bases). Per the germline V gene, CDR1 is LNHDA and CDR2 is SQIVND (reference sequence). Trimming took off 3 bases at V and 4 bases at J, with 7 bases between the two ends. The CDR3 contains 13 residues. CDR3 protein: CASSIGGNQPQHF. The DNA of the CDR3 is TGTGCCAGTAGTATTGGGGGGAATCAGCCCCAGCATTTT.

This chain links TRBV4-1 with TRBJ2-1; a weak D match, TRBD2 (5 bases). The CDR3 sequence is 12 residues long. In germline, CDR1 is MGHRA, CDR2 YSYEKL. Trimming took 1 base from V and 12 from J, leaving 10 bases between them. The DNA for the CDR3 is TGCGCCAGCAGCCAAGGGGGAGAGGTGCAGTTCTTC. Translating it yields CASSQGGEVQFF.

This sequence joins TRBV5-1 and TRBJ1-6; no clear D gene. Trimming shortened V by 0 bases and J by 9 bases, and 10 bases separated the two germline ends. Germline CDR1 reads SGHRS; CDR2 reads YFSETQ. This CDR3 contains 14 residues. In nucleotides, the CDR3 is TGCGCCAGCAGCTTGGATCGAATGTCTTCACCCCTCCACTTT. It translates to CASSLDRMSSPLHF.

This rearrangement joins TRBV29-1 to TRBJ1-3; D unclear. The CDR3 extends over 14 amino acids. Germline CDR1 SQVTM, CDR2 ANQGSEA. V shed 4 bases and J shed 2 bases, with 12 bases lying between them. The CDR3 coding sequence is TGCAGCGTTGGGAACGGGAGTCCTGGAAACACCATATATTTT. This sequence encodes CSVGNGSPGNTIYF.

V usage is TRBV7-3 and J usage is TRBJ1-1; D unresolved. V was clipped by 1 base and J by 2 bases, with 5 bases between them. The germline V gene encodes CDR1 SGHTA and CDR2 FQGTGA. CDR3 size: 13 residues. The CDR3 bases are TGTGCCAGCAGCTTAATAGGAAACACTGAAGCTTTCTTT. Protein product: CASSLIGNTEAFF.

This chain joins TRBV15 and TRBJ2-2; unclear D gene. This CDR3 is built from 12 residues. CDR1 LNHNV and CDR2 YYDKDF come from the germline V gene (reference sequence). Trimming took off 6 bases at V and 7 bases at J, with 9 bases between the two ends. The CDR3 sequence: CATRWGDGELFF. The DNA of the CDR3 is TGTGCCACCAGGTGGGGTGACGGGGAGCTGTTTTTT.

V usage is TRBV29-1 and J usage is TRBJ1-2; D unresolved. This CDR3 region has 12 residues. Germline assignment: CDR1 SQVTM and CDR2 ANQGSEA. V dropped 4 bases and J dropped 4 bases, with 10 bases sitting between them. The CDR3 DNA sequence: TGCAGCGTTGTCCCGGGGAGCTATGGCTACACCTTC. It specifies CSVVPGSYGYTF.

To note about this clone: This specimen includes other DNA sequences encoding the same CDR3. The chain couples TRBV30 to TRBJ2-5, with 11 bases aligning to TRBD2. V lost 5 bases, J lost 4 bases, and 0 bases stayed unmatched. This CDR3 has 12 amino acids. The germline V gene has CDR1 GTSNPN and CDR2 SVGIG (reference sequence). This CDR3 reads CAWGLAGETQYF. CDR3 coding DNA: TGTGCCTGGGGACTAGCGGGAGAGACCCAGTACTTC. The variable domain in full, with the rest retrieved from reference TRBV30 and TRBJ2-5, is SQTIHQWPATLVQPVGSPLSLECTVEGTSNPNLYWYRQAAGRGLQLLFYSVGIGQISSEVPQNLSASRPQDRQFILSSKKLLLSDSGFYLCAWGLAGETQYFGPGTRLLVL.

This clone has only one observation. The chain recombines TRBV6-1 with TRBJ2-5, with 8 bases aligning to TRBD1. With V trimmed by 3 bases and J by 5 bases, 5 bases remained unmatched. Germline values: CDR1 MNHNS, CDR2 SASEGT. CDR3 length: 14 amino acids. The CDR3 protein is CASSEDRDFETQYF. The CDR3, as DNA: TGTGCCAGCAGTGAGGACAGGGATTTTGAGACCCAGTACTTC.

This clone was picked up a small number of times. The chain combines TRBV30 with TRBJ1-1; D is possibly TRBD1 (6 bases). V lost 0 bases to trimming and J lost 4 bases, with 15 bases between them. The CDR3 consists of 15 residues. From germline, CDR1 is GTSNPN and CDR2 SVGIG (reference sequence). DNA for the CDR3: TGTGCCTGGAGTGTAGGGCAGGGGATTGGCACTGAAGCTTTCTTT. Encoded protein: CAWSVGQGIGTEAFF.

This clone has only a few counts. The rearrangement uses TRBV10-2 and TRBJ1-1; D is uncertain. Germline values: CDR1 WSHSY, CDR2 SAAADI. V lost 4 bases to trimming and J lost 1 base, with 13 bases between them. This CDR3 has 15 residues. The CDR3, as DNA: TGCGCCAGCAGTGTTGTGCAGCTCCAGAACACTGAAGCTTTCTTT. As protein: CASSVVQLQNTEAFF.

CDR3 region: CASSPVRETEQFF. CDR3 nucleotides: TGTGCCAGCTCACCAGTGAGGGAGACTGAGCAGTTCTTC. This chain connects TRBV18 to TRBJ2-1, with D possibly being TRBD2 (5 bases). Germline-derived CDR1 and CDR2 are KGHSH and LQKENI. V gave up 2 bases and J gave up 9 bases, with 11 bases separating them. The CDR3 has 13 amino acids.

In this sample, this clone turned up a few times. J is TRBJ2-1 and V is TRBV15; no definite D call. V was pared by 5 bases and J by 7 bases, with 12 bases between. This CDR3 has 13 amino acids. The germline CDR1 and CDR2 sequences are LNHNV and YYDKDF (reference sequence). CDR3 loop: CATSVLRVNEQFF. The DNA for the CDR3 is TGTGCCACCAGCGTTCTACGGGTGAATGAGCAGTTCTTC. Complete variable domain (other parts from reference TRBV15 and TRBJ2-1): DAMVIQNPRYQVTQFGKPVTLSCSQTLNHNVMYWYQQKSSQAPKLLFHYYDKDFNNEADTPDNFQSRRPNTSFCFLDIRSPGLGDTAMYLCATSVLRVNEQFFGPGTRLTVL.

The rearrangement uses TRBV15 and TRBJ2-1, with 13 bases fitting TRBD2. The germline gives CDR1 LNHNV, CDR2 YYDKDF (reference sequence). V shed 4 bases, J shed 10 bases, and the junction held 7 bases outside the gene matches. The CDR3 is 15 amino acids. The DNA of the CDR3 is TGTGCCACCAGCAAACGGACTAGCGGGAGTGGCGAGCAGTTCTTC. Amino acid sequence: CATSKRTSGSGEQFF.

The DNA for the CDR3 is TGTGCCAGCAGGAACCCGGGACTAGGGAACAATGAGCAGTTCTTC. As protein: CASRNPGLGNNEQFF. V gene TRBV6-6 combines with J gene TRBJ2-1; 8 bases are shared with TRBD2. Germline CDR1 and CDR2: MNHNY and SVGAGI (reference sequence). The CDR3 is made up of 15 amino acids. V gave up 6 bases and J gave up 5 bases; unmatched junction bases: 9.